This is a list of T cell receptor beta chains from one sample in a study of blood T cell repertoires in COVID-19. Using immunoSEQ multiplex PCR, the repertoire was profiled, and TCRdb retains in-frame clones only, with some absent. This table holds 200,000 to 250,000 clones, around four fifths found once. What was sequenced was peripheral blood. The receptors stem from a woman older than 75 with COVID-19, enrolled during active disease. Each CDR3 is given with its conserved first and last residue.

CDR3 length	J gene	V gene	CDR3 protein
14	TRBJ2-3	TRBV2	CASMWDISTDTQYF
14	TRBJ1-5	TRBV28	CASSLGQANQPQHF
14	TRBJ1-2	TRBV5-6	CASTSGGERYGYTF
17	TRBJ1-2	TRBV19	CASSSWTGGMGVYGYTF
17	TRBJ1-1	TRBV14	CASSHSDRGTLGTEAFF
20	TRBJ2-6	TRBV4-1	CASSQRTSALRPSGANVLTF
15	TRBJ1-5	TRBV19	CASSTTGTGDQPQHF
21	TRBJ1-1	TRBV27	CASSPPPDRGNLRKIYTEAFF
13	TRBJ1-1	TRBV13	CASSLVRATEAFF
11	TRBJ2-1	TRBV20-1	CSAPTGDEQFF
12	TRBJ2-3	TRBV12-3/TRBV12-4	CASSFREGTQYF
15	TRBJ1-1	TRBV4-1	CASSQHDRLNTEAFF
13	TRBJ1-1	TRBV10-3	CAISLQDNTEAFF
15	TRBJ2-5	TRBV19	CASSGAQGRRETQYF
15	TRBJ2-1	TRBV5-6	CASSLDRLSYNEQFF
15	TRBJ2-6	TRBV6-5	CASRPQGGGANVLTF
17	TRBJ2-1	TRBV3-1/TRBV3-2	CASSQENLAGGDNEQFF
17	TRBJ2-2	TRBV7-8	CASSGRLAGGNTGELFF
17	TRBJ2-3	TRBV19	CASSTRRVAGGTDTQYF
13	TRBJ1-6	TRBV27	CASRGTWYSPLHF
14	TRBJ1-1	TRBV5-1	CASSPRGVPTEAFF
12	TRBJ1-5	TRBV6-5	CASSQGTQPQHF
15	TRBJ1-1	TRBV6-5	CASSYSHSLNTEAFF
13	TRBJ2-5	TRBV19	CASSMSVQETQYF
14	TRBJ1-3	TRBV2	CASSEINSGNTIYF
12	TRBJ2-7	TRBV30	CAWTTSSYEQYF
16	TRBJ2-5	TRBV5-1	CASSVGSGGAEETQYF
14	TRBJ2-7	TRBV14	CASSKGQGPYEQYF
16	TRBJ2-1	TRBV5-1	CASSLLGLAANNEQFF
14	TRBJ2-2	TRBV4-3	CASSLRVNTGELFF
16	TRBJ2-1	TRBV15	CATSRWGEGRRNEQFF
14	TRBJ2-1	TRBV11-3	CASSSGGAYNEQFF
13	TRBJ1-1	TRBV18	CASSLTGVTEAFF
14	TRBJ2-2	TRBV3-1/TRBV3-2	CASSPAGNTGELFF
14	TRBJ1-1	TRBV28	CASIGAPMNTEAFF
11	TRBJ2-1	TRBV11-2	CASSLVTRLFF
15	TRBJ2-1	TRBV28	CASSLGTGPYNEQFF
12	TRBJ2-1	TRBV29-1	CSVELVRNEQFF
13	TRBJ2-5	TRBV2	CATTLRGGRTQYF
14	TRBJ2-1	TRBV5-1	CASSSGGLGNEQFF
14	TRBJ1-1	TRBV30	CAWTGDRGWNEAFF
14	TRBJ1-2	TRBV5-1	CASSLEGFYYGYTF
15	TRBJ2-7	TRBV18	CASSPGQETSYEQYF
14	TRBJ2-3	TRBV24-1	CATSFSGSGDTQYF
14	TRBJ2-4	TRBV5-1	CASSLRGEENIQYF
15	TRBJ1-1	TRBV3-1/TRBV3-2	CASSQGQVRNTEAFF
18	TRBJ1-2	TRBV3-1/TRBV3-2	CASSPRRQGKNLNYGYTF
16	TRBJ2-5	TRBV28	CASSAPGLAGQETQYF
15	TRBJ2-2	TRBV9	CASRRDPGGTGELFF
13	TRBJ1-2	TRBV10-3	CAISRDRDYGYTF
15	TRBJ2-7	TRBV7-2	CASSFSGVLLGEQYF
13	TRBJ1-2	TRBV7-2	CASSLRDSYGYTF
13	TRBJ1-6	TRBV5-6	CASSTGTDSKLHF
17	TRBJ2-1	TRBV12-5	CASGSLQVVGIYNEQFF
15	TRBJ1-5	TRBV18	CASSRGPGGNQPQHF